This TCR beta chain was sequenced for a study of blood T cells in healthy people across ages. Study results and limitations: Per million T cells, the diversity of TCR beta decreased roughly linearly as age advanced.

A second roughly 6 to 11 cycle PCR used barcoded and J-beta primers. TCRdb re-analysed the 5' RACE reads in MiXCR, keeping a single row per CDR3 protein. The data contain 700,000 to 800,000 distinct CDR3 sequences, 43% of them singletons. This clonotype was picked up many times. The antigen remains unidentified. The CDR3 runs to 12 residues. Per germline, CDR1 ENHRY and CDR2 SYGVKD. Trimming removed 6 bases from V and 6 bases from J, with 9 bases in between. This TCR was recovered from an older woman in good health. V and J are TRBV10-3 and TRBJ2-1; TRBD2 might be the D (5 bases). Specimen: blood. The CDR3 region is CAIRPLANEQFF. The DNA for the CDR3 is TGTGCCATCAGACCTCTAGCCAATGAGCAGTTCTTC.